This entry lists 7 T cell receptor beta chains sequenced from one sample in a study of blood T cell repertoires in COVID-19. Produced via immunoSEQ multiplex PCR; TCRdb's table is partial and in-frame only. This sample carries roughly 84,000 clones, roughly 78% of them seen once, and the ten largest clones take around 33%. The sequenced material came from peripheral blood. The source is a man in his fifties or sixties with COVID-19, enrolled during active disease.

A few counts support this clone. The chain carries TRBV7-6 and TRBJ1-1; possibly TRBD1 for D (5 bases). V was clipped by 5 bases and J by 7 bases, with 17 bases between them. The CDR3 spans 14 residues. Germline CDR1 and CDR2: SGHVS and FNYEAQ. CDR3 bases: TGTGCCAGCAGCCCCGGACGGGGGGAGAGTGAAGCTTTCTTT. Translated, it gives CASSPGRGESEAFF.

The chain couples TRBV7-9 to TRBJ2-3; the D call may be TRBD1 or TRBD2 (5 bases each). CDR1 and CDR2 from the germline V gene are SEHNR and FQNEAQ (reference sequence). The CDR3 spans 16 residues. The germline V and J ends were trimmed by 5 bases and 0 bases, with 15 bases remaining between them. CDR3 nucleotide sequence: TGTGCCAGCAGCATAGGGGTCGGACTCAGCACAGATACGCAGTATTTT. Encoded protein: CASSIGVGLSTDTQYF.

V usage is TRBV5-1 and J usage is TRBJ1-1; 11 bases are shared with TRBD1. Germline CDR1 SGHRS, CDR2 YFSETQ. There are 15 residues in the CDR3. Losses at the gene ends were 4 bases for V and 4 bases for J; bases not matched to a gene: 6. The CDR3 here is CASSLGTGGSTEAFF. In nucleotides, the CDR3 is TGCGCCAGCAGCCTAGGGACAGGGGGAAGCACTGAAGCTTTCTTT.

The CDR3 region is CASSLLGTGNTEAFF. The DNA for the CDR3 is TGCGCCAGCAGCTTGTTGGGGACAGGGAACACTGAAGCTTTCTTT. This sequence joins TRBV5-1 and TRBJ1-1; 8 bases are shared with TRBD1. The germline gives CDR1 SGHRS, CDR2 YFSETQ. The CDR3 covers 15 residues. The V and J ends lost 1 base and 1 base, in that order; junction bases with no gene match: 3. Drawing the rest from reference TRBV5-1 and TRBJ1-1, the complete variable domain is KAGVTQTPRYLIKTRGQQVTLSCSPISGHRSVSWYQQTPGQGLQFLFEYFSETQRNKGNFPGRFSGRQFSNSRSEMNVSTLELGDSALYLCASSLLGTGNTEAFFGQGTRLTVV.

The V call is TRBV6-6, the J call TRBJ1-2; D remains unclear. Germline CDR1 reads MNHNY; CDR2 reads SVGAGI (reference sequence). The CDR3 sequence is 16 residues long. V gave up 0 bases and J gave up 3 bases, with 14 bases separating them. CDR3 sequence reads: CASSYSLRVGYYGYTF. DNA of the CDR3: TGTGCCAGCAGTTACTCCCTCCGGGTTGGGTACTATGGCTACACCTTC.

The V gene is TRBV6-4, the J gene TRBJ1-2; possible D gene TRBD1, 6 bases. This CDR3 comprises 13 residues. The germline V gene has CDR1 MRHNA and CDR2 SNTAGT. The germline V and J ends were trimmed by 4 bases and 8 bases, with 14 bases remaining between them. The CDR3 nucleotides read TGTGCCAGCAGTGTGTCGGCAGGGGACGGCTACACCTTC. As protein: CASSVSAGDGYTF.

This clone came up once. The J gene is TRBJ2-5, the V gene TRBV13; tentative D call: TRBD1 (6 bases). The CDR3 sequence is 15 residues long. V was trimmed by 4 bases and J by 5 bases, leaving 17 bases between them. Germline CDR1 and CDR2: PRHDT and FYEKMQ (reference sequence). In DNA form, the CDR3 reads TGTGCCAGCAGCTCCCTTGGGGGCCAGGGGGAGACCCAGTACTTC. Translation: CASSSLGGQGETQYF.